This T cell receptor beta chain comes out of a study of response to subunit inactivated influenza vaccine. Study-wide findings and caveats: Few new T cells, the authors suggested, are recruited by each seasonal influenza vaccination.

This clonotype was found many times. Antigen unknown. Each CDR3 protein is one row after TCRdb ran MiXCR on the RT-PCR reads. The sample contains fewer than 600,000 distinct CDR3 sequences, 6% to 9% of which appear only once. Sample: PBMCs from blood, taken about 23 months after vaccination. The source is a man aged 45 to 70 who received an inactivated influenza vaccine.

The CDR3 bases are TGTGCCAGCAGTTACGTGGGGGGCGCAAACTATGGCTACACCTTC. Translating it yields CASSYVGGANYGYTF. V gene TRBV6-5 combines with J gene TRBJ1-2; the D gene is possibly TRBD1 (6 bases). Germline V gene sequence: CDR1 MNHEY, CDR2 SVGAGI. The V end lost 2 bases, the J end lost 2 bases, and 12 bases lay between the germline ends. The CDR3 sequence is 15 residues long.